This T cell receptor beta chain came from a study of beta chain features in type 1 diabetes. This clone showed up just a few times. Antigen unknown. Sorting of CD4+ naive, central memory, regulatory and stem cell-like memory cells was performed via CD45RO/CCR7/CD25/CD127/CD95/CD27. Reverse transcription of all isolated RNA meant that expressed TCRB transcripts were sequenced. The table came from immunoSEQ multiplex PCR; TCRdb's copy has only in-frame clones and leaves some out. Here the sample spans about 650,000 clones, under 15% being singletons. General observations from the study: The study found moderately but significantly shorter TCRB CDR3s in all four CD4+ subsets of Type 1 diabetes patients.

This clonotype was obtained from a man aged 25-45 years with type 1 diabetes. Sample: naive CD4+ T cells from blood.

CDR3 sequence (DNA): TGCAGTGCTAGTGGTTTTAACATTCAGTACTTC. Its protein product is CSASGFNIQYF. V and J are TRBV20-1 and TRBJ2-4; D not resolved. Trimming left V 3 bases short and J 7 bases short, with 7 bases between. This CDR3 has 11 residues. Germline V lookup: CDR1 DFQATT, CDR2 SNEGSKA (reference sequence).